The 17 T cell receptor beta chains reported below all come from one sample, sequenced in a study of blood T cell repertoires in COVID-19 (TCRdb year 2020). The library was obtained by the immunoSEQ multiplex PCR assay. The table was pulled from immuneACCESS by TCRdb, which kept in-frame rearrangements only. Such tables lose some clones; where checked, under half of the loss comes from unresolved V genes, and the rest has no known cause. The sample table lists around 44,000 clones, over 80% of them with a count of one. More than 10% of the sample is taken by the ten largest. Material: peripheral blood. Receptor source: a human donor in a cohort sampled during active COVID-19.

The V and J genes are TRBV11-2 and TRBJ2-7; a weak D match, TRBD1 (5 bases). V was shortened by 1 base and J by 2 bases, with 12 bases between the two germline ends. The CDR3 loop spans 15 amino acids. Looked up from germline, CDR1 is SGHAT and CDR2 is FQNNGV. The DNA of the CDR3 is TGTGCCAGCAGCTTAGCCAGGGTGGGCCCCTACGAGCAGTACTTC. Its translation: CASSLARVGPYEQYF.

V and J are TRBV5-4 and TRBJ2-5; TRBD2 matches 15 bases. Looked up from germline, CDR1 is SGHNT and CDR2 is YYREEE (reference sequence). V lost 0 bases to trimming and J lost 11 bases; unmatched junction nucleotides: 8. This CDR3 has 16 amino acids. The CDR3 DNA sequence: TGTGCCAGCAGCTTGGGTAATGGACTAGCGGGAGGGTTGCAGTACTTC. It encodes CASSLGNGLAGGLQYF.

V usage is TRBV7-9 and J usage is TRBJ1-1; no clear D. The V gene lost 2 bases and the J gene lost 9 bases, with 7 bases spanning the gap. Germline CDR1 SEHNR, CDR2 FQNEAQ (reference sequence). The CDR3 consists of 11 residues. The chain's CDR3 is CASSLTRQAFF. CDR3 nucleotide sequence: TGTGCCAGCAGCTTAACCAGGCAAGCTTTCTTT.

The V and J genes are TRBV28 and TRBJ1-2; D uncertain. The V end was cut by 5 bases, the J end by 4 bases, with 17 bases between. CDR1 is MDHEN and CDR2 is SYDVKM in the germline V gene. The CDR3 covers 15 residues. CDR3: CASSLTPLGAYGYTF. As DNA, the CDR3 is TGTGCCAGCAGTCTCACCCCATTGGGCGCCTATGGCTACACCTTC.

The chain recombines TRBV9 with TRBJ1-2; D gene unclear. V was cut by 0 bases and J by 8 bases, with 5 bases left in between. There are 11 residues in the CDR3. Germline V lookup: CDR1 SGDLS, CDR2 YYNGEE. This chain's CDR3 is CASSVAGGYTF. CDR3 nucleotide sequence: TGTGCCAGCAGCGTAGCCGGGGGCTACACCTTC.

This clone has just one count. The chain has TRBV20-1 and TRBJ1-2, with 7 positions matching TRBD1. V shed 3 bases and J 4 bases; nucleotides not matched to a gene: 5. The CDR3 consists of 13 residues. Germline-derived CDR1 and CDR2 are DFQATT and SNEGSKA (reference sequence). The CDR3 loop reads CSASPNRGYGYTF. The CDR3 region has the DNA TGCAGTGCTAGTCCAAACAGGGGCTATGGCTACACCTTC.

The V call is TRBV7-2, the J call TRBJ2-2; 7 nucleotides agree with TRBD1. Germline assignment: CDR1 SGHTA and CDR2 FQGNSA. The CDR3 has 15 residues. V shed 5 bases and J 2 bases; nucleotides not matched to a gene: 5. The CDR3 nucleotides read TGTGCCAGCAGCCTCGGGACAGTCAACACCGGGGAGCTGTTTTTT. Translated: CASSLGTVNTGELFF.

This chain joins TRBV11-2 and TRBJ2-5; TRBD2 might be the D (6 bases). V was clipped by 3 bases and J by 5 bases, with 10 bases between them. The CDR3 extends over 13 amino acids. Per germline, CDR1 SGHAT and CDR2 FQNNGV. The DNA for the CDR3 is TGTGCCAGCAGCTTTACCCGGGGGGAGACCCAGTACTTC. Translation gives CASSFTRGETQYF. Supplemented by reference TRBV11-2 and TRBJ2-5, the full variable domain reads EAGVAQSPRYKIIEKRQSVAFWCNPISGHATLYWYQQILGQGPKLLIQFQNNGVVDDSQLPKDRFSAERLKGVDSTLKIQPAKLEDSAVYLCASSFTRGETQYFGPGTRLLVL.

The CDR3 sequence is CASSLEPTGVYGYTF. The CDR3 DNA sequence: TGTGCCAGCAGCTTAGAGCCCACAGGGGTCTATGGCTACACCTTC. The genes are TRBV11-2 and TRBJ1-2, with 7 bases fitting TRBD1. The junction had 5 bases not matched to a gene; V was cut back by 0 bases and J by 4 bases. CDR1 is SGHAT, CDR2 FQNNGV, per germline. The CDR3 contains 15 residues. The variable domain in full, with the rest retrieved from reference TRBV11-2 and TRBJ1-2, is EAGVAQSPRYKIIEKRQSVAFWCNPISGHATLYWYQQILGQGPKLLIQFQNNGVVDDSQLPKDRFSAERLKGVDSTLKIQPAKLEDSAVYLCASSLEPTGVYGYTFGSGTRLTVV.

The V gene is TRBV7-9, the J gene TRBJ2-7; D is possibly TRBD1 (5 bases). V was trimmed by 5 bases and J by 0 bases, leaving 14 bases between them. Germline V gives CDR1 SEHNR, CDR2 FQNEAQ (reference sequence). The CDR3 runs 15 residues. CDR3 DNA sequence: TGTGCCAGCAGCCCACAGGTAGCCTACTCCTACGAGCAGTACTTC. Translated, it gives CASSPQVAYSYEQYF.

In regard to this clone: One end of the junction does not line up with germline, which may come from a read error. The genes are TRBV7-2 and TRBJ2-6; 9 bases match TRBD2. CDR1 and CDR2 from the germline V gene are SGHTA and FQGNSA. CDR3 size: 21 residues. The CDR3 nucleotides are TGTGCCAGCAGCTTAGCGGGGAGGGCTAGCGGGACCCTTTCTGAGGCCAACGTCCTGACTTTC. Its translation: CASSLAGRASGTLSEANVLTF. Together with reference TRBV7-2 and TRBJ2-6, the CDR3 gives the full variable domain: GAGVSQSPSNKVTEKGKDVELRCDPISGHTALYWYRQSLGQGLEFLIYFQGNSAPDKSGLPSDRFSAERTGGSVSTLTIQRTQQEDSAVYLCASSLAGRASGTLSEANVLTFGAGSRLTVL.

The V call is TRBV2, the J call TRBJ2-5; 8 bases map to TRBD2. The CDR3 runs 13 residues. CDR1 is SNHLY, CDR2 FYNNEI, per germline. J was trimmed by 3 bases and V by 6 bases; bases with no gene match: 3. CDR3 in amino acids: CASSGTREETQYF. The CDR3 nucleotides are TGTGCCAGCAGCGGGACTAGGGAAGAGACCCAGTACTTC.

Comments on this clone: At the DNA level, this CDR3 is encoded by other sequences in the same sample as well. CDR3 bases: TGTGCCAGCAGCCTCGGGACAGGTCGGGAGACCCAGTACTTC. This sequence encodes CASSLGTGRETQYF. The V and J genes are TRBV11-2 and TRBJ2-5; 8 nucleotides agree with TRBD1. CDR1 and CDR2 (germline): SGHAT, FQNNGV. CDR3 length: 14 amino acids. V gave up 5 bases and J gave up 5 bases; unmatched junction bases: 7. Full variable domain (rest looked up from reference TRBV11-2 and TRBJ2-5): EAGVAQSPRYKIIEKRQSVAFWCNPISGHATLYWYQQILGQGPKLLIQFQNNGVVDDSQLPKDRFSAERLKGVDSTLKIQPAKLEDSAVYLCASSLGTGRETQYFGPGTRLLVL.

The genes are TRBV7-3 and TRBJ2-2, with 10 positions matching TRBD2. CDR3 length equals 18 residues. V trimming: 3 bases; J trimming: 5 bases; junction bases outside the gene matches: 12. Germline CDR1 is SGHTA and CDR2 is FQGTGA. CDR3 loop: CASSFSVSGRSGTGELFF. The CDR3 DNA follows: TGTGCCAGCAGCTTCTCGGTTAGCGGGAGGTCGGGGACCGGGGAGCTGTTTTTT. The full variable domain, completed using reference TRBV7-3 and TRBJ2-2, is GAGVSQTPSNKVTEKGKYVELRCDPISGHTALYWYRQSLGQGPEFLIYFQGTGAADDSGLPNDRFFAVRPEGSVSTLKIQRTERGDSAVYLCASSFSVSGRSGTGELFFGEGSRLTVL.

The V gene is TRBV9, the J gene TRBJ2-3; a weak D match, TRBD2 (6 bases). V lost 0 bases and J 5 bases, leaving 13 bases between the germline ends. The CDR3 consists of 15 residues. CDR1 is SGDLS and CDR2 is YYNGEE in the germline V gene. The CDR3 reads CASSVGPSAGDTQYF. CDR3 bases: TGTGCCAGCAGCGTAGGACCTAGCGCGGGAGATACGCAGTATTTT.

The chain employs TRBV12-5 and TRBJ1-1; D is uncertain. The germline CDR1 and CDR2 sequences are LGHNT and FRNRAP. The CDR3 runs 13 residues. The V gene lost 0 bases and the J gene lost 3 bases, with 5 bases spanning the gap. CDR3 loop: CASGLVGDTEAFF. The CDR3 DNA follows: TGTGCTAGTGGTTTGGTCGGGGACACTGAAGCTTTCTTT.

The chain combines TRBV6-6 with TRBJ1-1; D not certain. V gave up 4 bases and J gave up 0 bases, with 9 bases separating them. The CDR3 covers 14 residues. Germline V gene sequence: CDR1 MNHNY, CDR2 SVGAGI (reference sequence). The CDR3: CASSFQELNTEAFF. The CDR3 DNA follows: TGTGCCAGCAGTTTTCAAGAGTTGAACACTGAAGCTTTCTTT.